This T cell receptor (beta chain) stems from a study of cytomegalovirus exposure and HLA in healthy donors. For this clone: Antigen specificity is unknown.

Unmatched junction bases numbered 10, after V lost 9 bases and J lost 4 bases. The CDR3 spans 14 residues. Germline loops: CDR1 SEHNR, CDR2 FQNEAQ (reference sequence). The PCR ran on 60 Vbeta and 13 Jbeta primers. The data were produced by immunoSEQ multiplex PCR, yet TCRdb's version contains in-frame clones alone and is incomplete. There are under 150,000 clones in the sample; over 60% occur only once, and 1.5% to 2% lies in the top ten. General study results and limits: A later analysis linked a missense variant in DCLRE1C to the trimming of TCR beta V and J genes. Prediction of most subjects' HLA-A and HLA-B alleles by TCR beta sequences was reportedly accurate. The study found most TCR sequences rare, yet found some public TCRs in many donors.

This receptor was identified in a woman aged 30 to 39 in good health and CMV-seronegative. Sequencing was done on a sample of PBMCs. The chain has TRBV7-9 and TRBJ2-3, with 7 nucleotides matching TRBD2. CDR3 sequence reads: CARSGEGLADTQYF. Here the CDR3 DNA reads TGTGCCAGGAGCGGGGAGGGACTTGCAGATACGCAGTATTTT. Based on the CDR3 plus reference TRBV7-9 and TRBJ2-3, the full variable domain is DTGVSQNPRHKITKRGQNVTFRCDPISEHNRLYWYRQTLGQGPEFLTYFQNEAQLEKSRLLSDRFSAERPKGSFSTLEIQRTEQGDSAMYLCARSGEGLADTQYFGPGTRLTVL.